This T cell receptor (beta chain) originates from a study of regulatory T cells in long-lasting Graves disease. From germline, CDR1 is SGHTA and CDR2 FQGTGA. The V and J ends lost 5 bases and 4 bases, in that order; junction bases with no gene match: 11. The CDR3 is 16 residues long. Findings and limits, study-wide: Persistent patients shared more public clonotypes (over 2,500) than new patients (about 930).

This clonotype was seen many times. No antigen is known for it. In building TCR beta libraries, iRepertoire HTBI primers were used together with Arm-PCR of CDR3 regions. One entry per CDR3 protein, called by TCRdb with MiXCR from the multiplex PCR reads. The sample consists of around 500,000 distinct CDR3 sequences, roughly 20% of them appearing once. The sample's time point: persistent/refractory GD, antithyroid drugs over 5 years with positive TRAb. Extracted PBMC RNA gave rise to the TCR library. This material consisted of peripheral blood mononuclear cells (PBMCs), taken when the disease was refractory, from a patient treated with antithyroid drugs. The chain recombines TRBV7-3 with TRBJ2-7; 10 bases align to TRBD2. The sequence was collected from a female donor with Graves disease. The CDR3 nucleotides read TGTGCCAGCAGCCCTACTCCTAGCGGGAGCTTGTACGAGCAGTACTTC. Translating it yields CASSPTPSGSLYEQYF.